This record concerns one T cell receptor (beta chain) sequence. The antigen is unknown. The source of the sample is a study of monozygotic twins with inflammatory bowel disease. Germline-derived CDR1 and CDR2 are SGHTA and FQGNSA. The CDR3 is 16 residues long. UMIs that included a 6-nucleotide sample barcode were added by template switching, which took place during cDNA synthesis. Nested amplification of TCRalpha and TCRbeta cDNA involved two PCRs of approximately 16 and 10 cycles. TCRdb re-analyzed the 5' RACE reads; it lists each CDR3 protein once, without DNA. The table lists roughly 150,000 distinct CDR3 sequences. Findings and limits, study-wide: Ultimately, a single strong signal or clonotype associated with IBD was not supported.

The chain recombines TRBV7-2 with TRBJ2-5; TCRdb indicates TRBD1, and absent DNA this call remains unverified. Sequencing was carried out using blood. This TCR came from a human donor with ulcerative colitis or Crohn's disease, or a healthy co-twin of an affected twin (not recorded which). CDR3 region: CASRSRDRALKETQYF.